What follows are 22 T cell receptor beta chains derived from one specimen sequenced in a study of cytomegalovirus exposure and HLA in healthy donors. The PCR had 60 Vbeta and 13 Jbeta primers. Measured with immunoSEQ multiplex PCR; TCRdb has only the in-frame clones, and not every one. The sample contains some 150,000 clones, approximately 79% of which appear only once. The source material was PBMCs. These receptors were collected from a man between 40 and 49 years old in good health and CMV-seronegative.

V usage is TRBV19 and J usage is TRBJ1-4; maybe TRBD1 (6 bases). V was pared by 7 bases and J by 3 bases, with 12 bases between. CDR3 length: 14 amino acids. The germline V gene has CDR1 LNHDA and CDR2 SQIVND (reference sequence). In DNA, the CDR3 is TGTGCCAGTATGGGCGGGGGCCCTAATGAAAAACTGTTTTTT. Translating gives CASMGGGPNEKLFF.

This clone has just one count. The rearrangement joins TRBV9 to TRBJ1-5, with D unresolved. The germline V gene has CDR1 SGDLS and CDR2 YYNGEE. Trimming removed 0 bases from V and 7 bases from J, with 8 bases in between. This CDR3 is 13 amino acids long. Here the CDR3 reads CASSVGLAQPQHF. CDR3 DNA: TGTGCCAGCAGCGTAGGACTAGCGCAGCCCCAGCATTTT. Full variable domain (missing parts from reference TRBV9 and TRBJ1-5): DSGVTQTPKHLITATGQRVTLRCSPRSGDLSVYWYQQSLDQGLQFLIQYYNGEERAKGNILERFSAQQFPDLHSELNLSSLELGDSALYFCASSVGLAQPQHFGDGTRLSIL.

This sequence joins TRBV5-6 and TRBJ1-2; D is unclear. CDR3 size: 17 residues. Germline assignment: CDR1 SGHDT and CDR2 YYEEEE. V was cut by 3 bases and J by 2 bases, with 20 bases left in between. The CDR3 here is CASSYSLHPPNNYGYTF. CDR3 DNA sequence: TGTGCCAGCAGCTACAGTTTGCACCCCCCTAACAACTATGGCTACACCTTC.

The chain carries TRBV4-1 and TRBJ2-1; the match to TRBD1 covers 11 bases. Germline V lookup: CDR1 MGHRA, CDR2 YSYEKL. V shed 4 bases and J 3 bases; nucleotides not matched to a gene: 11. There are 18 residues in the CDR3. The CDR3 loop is CASSPRNGGTGGYNEQFF. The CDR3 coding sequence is TGCGCCAGCAGCCCAAGAAATGGCGGGACAGGGGGCTACAATGAGCAGTTCTTC.

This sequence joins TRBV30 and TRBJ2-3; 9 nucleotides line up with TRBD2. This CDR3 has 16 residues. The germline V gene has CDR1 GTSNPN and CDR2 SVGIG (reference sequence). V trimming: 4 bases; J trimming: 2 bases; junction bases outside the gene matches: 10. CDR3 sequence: CAWNEVAGAYTDTQYF. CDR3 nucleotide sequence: TGTGCCTGGAACGAGGTAGCGGGGGCGTACACAGATACGCAGTATTTT.

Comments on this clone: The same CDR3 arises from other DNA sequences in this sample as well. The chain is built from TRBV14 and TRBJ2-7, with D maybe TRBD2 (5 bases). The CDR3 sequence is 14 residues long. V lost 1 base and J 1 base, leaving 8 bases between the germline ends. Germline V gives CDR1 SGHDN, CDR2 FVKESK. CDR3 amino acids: CASSQVEVSYEQYF. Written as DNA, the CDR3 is TGTGCCAGCAGCCAAGTGGAGGTATCCTACGAGCAGTACTTC.

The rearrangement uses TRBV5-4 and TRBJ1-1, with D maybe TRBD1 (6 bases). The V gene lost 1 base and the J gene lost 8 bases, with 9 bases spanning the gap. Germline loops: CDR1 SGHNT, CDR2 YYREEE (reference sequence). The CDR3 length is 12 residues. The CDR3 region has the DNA TGTGCCAGCAGCTTGAACAGGGTAGAAGCTTTCTTT. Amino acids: CASSLNRVEAFF.

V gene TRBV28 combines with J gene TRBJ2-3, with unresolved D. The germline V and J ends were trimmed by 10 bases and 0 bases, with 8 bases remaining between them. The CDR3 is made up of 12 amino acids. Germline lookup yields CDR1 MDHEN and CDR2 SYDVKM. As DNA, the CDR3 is TGTGCCATCAAGACTAGCACAGATACGCAGTATTTT. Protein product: CAIKTSTDTQYF.

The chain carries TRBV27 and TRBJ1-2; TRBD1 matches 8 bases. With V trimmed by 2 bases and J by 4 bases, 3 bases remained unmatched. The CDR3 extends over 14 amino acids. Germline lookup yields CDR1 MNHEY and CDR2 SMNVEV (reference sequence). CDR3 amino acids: CASSLDRGSYGYTF. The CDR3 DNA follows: TGTGCCAGCAGTTTAGACAGGGGTTCCTATGGCTACACCTTC.

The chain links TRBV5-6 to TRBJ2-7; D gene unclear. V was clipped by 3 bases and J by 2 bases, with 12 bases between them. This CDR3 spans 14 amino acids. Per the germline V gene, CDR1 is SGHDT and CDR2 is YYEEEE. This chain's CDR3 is CASSSWPLPYEQYF. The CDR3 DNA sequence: TGTGCCAGCAGCTCCTGGCCCCTCCCCTACGAGCAGTACTTC. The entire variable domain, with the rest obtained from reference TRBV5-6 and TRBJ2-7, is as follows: DAGVTQSPTHLIKTRGQQVTLRCSPKSGHDTVSWYQQALGQGPQFIFQYYEEEERQRGNFPDRFSGHQFPNYSSELNVNALLLGDSALYLCASSSWPLPYEQYFGPGTRLTVT.

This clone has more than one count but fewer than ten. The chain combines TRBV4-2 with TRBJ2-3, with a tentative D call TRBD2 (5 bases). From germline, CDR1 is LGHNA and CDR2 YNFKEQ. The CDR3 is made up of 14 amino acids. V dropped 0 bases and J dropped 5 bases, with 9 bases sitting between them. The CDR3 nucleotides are TGTGCCAGCAGCCAAGAACTAGAAGTAGATACGCAGTATTTT. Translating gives CASSQELEVDTQYF.

CDR3 loop: CASSSGGANYGYTF. The DNA of the CDR3 is TGCGCCAGCAGCTCAGGGGGTGCTAACTATGGCTACACCTTC. The chain links TRBV5-1 to TRBJ1-2; TRBD1 matches at 7 bases. Germline V gene lookup returns CDR1 SGHRS and CDR2 YFSETQ. This CDR3 comprises 14 residues. With V trimmed by 3 bases and J by 0 bases, 2 bases remained unmatched.

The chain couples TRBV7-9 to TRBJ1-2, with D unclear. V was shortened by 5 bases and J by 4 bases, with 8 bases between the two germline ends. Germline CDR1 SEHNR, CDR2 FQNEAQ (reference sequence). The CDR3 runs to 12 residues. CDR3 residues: CASSLSLYGYTF. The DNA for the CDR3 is TGTGCCAGCAGCCTGTCCCTCTATGGCTACACCTTC.

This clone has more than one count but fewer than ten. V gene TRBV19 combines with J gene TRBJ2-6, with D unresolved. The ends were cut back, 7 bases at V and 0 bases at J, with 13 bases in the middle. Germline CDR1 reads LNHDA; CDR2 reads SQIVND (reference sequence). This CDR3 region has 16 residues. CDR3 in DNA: TGTGCCAGTAAGCTGTCTGACTTCTCTGGGGCCAACGTCCTGACTTTC. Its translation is CASKLSDFSGANVLTF.

The CDR3 nucleotides read TGCGCCAGCAGCCAGGGGCAGGGGGCTGAAGCTTTCTTT. It yields the protein CASSQGQGAEAFF. The rearrangement uses TRBV5-1 and TRBJ1-1, with TRBD1 identical over 7 bases. The V gene's germline CDR1 is SGHRS and CDR2 YFSETQ. CDR3 length equals 13 residues. Losses at the gene ends were 4 bases for V and 6 bases for J; bases not matched to a gene: 6.

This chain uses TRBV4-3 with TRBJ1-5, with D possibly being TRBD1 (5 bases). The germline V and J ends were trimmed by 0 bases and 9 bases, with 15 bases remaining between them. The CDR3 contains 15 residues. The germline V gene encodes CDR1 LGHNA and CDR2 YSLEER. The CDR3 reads CASSQDTDLGGPQHF. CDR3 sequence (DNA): TGCGCCAGCAGCCAAGATACGGACCTCGGGGGGCCCCAGCATTTT.

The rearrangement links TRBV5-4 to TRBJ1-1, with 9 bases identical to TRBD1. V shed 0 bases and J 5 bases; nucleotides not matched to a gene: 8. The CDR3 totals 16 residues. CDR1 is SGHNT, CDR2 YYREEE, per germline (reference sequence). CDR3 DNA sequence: TGTGCCAGCAGCTTGGCCGGGACAGGGACGGGGACTGAAGCTTTCTTT. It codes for CASSLAGTGTGTEAFF.

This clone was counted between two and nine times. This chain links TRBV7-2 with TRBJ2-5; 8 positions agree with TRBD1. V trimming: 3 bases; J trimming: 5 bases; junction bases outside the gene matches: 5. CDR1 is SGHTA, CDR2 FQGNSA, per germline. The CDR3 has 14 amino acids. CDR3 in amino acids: CASSLTDRAETQYF. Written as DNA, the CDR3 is TGTGCCAGCAGCTTGACGGACAGGGCGGAGACCCAGTACTTC.

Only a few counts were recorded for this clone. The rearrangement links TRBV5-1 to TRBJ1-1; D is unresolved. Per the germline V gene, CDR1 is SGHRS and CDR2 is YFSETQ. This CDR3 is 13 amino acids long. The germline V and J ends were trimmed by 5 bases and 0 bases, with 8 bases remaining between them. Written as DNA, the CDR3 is TGCGCCAGCAGGGTCAACATGAACACTGAAGCTTTCTTT. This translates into CASRVNMNTEAFF.

The CDR3 sequence: CAWSTGGNYGYTF. CDR3 in DNA: TGTGCCTGGAGTACCGGGGGGAACTATGGCTACACCTTC. This chain connects TRBV30 to TRBJ1-2, with a tentative D call TRBD1 (5 bases). Germline V gives CDR1 GTSNPN, CDR2 SVGIG (reference sequence). V dropped 2 bases and J dropped 2 bases, with 9 bases sitting between them. The CDR3 totals 13 residues.

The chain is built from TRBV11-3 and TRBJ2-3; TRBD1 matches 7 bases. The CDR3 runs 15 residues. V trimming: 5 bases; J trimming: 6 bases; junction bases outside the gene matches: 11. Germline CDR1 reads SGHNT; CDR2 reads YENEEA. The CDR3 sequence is CASSRPGQRSDTQYF. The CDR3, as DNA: TGTGCCAGCAGCCGACCGGGACAGAGGTCCGATACGCAGTATTTT.

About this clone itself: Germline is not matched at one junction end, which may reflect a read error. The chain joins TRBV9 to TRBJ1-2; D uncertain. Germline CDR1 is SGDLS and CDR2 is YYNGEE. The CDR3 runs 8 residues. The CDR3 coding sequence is TGTGCCAGCAGCAACTTAGTATTC. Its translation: CASSNLVF.